The 17 T cell receptor beta chains reported below all come from one sample, sequenced in a study of shared clonotypes between healthy human individuals. The method was immunoSEQ multiplex PCR; TCRdb's version includes in-frame clones alone and lacks a portion of them. The table records about 1.1 million clones, about four fifths of them present only once. Specimen: memory CD4+ T cells from PBMCs. Subset here: CD45RA-negative fraction. Receptors were obtained from a man between 18 and 29 years old in good health. Some clones in this sample may be carry-over from other donors' samples.

V and J are TRBV18 and TRBJ2-1, with 9 bases identical to TRBD2. CDR3 length equals 15 residues. After removal of 6 bases from V and 6 bases from J, the junction contained 9 bases not matched to a gene. CDR1 is KGHSH, CDR2 LQKENI, per germline. The chain's CDR3 is CASSFAGGPGNEQFF. CDR3 nucleotide sequence: TGTGCCAGCTCCTTTGCGGGAGGGCCAGGCAATGAGCAGTTCTTC.

The gene calls are TRBV5-1 and TRBJ1-3; D is possibly TRBD1 (6 bases). The CDR3 is 17 amino acids. The germline gives CDR1 SGHRS, CDR2 YFSETQ. V lost 0 bases to trimming and J lost 1 base, with 14 bases between them. CDR3 region: CASSLEGATGSGNTIYF. The CDR3 nucleotides are TGCGCCAGCAGCTTGGAAGGGGCTACAGGGTCTGGAAACACCATATATTTT. The variable domain in full, completed from reference TRBV5-1 and TRBJ1-3, reads KAGVTQTPRYLIKTRGQQVTLSCSPISGHRSVSWYQQTPGQGLQFLFEYFSETQRNKGNFPGRFSGRQFSNSRSEMNVSTLELGDSALYLCASSLEGATGSGNTIYFGEGSWLTVV.

J is TRBJ1-1 and V is TRBV5-1; D gene uncertain. CDR1 SGHRS and CDR2 YFSETQ come from the germline V gene. V was pared by 1 base and J by 5 bases, with 12 bases between. CDR3 length: 14 residues. The CDR3 is CASSLIAGWTEAFF. For the CDR3, the DNA is TGCGCCAGCAGCTTGATCGCGGGTTGGACTGAAGCTTTCTTT.

This chain connects TRBV15 to TRBJ2-1; 12 nucleotides match TRBD2. CDR1 is LNHNV, CDR2 YYDKDF, per germline (reference sequence). CDR3 length: 17 residues. Unmatched junction bases numbered 11, after V lost 4 bases and J lost 7 bases. CDR3 nucleotide sequence: TGTGCCACCAGCACACGACTACTAGCGGGAGGTTCTAATGAGCAGTTCTTC. Amino acid sequence: CATSTRLLAGGSNEQFF.

This chain connects TRBV2 to TRBJ1-1; D uncertain. This CDR3 has 11 amino acids. Germline lookup yields CDR1 SNHLY and CDR2 FYNNEI. In nucleotides, the CDR3 is TGTGGCGGCGCTTGGAACACTGAAGCTTTCTTT. Protein sequence: CGGAWNTEAFF.

The rearrangement uses TRBV5-1 and TRBJ2-1, with TRBD2 matching 8 bases. Per germline, CDR1 SGHRS and CDR2 YFSETQ. The CDR3 runs 15 residues. Unmatched junction bases numbered 7, after V lost 0 bases and J lost 8 bases. CDR3 coding DNA: TGCGCCAGCAGCTTGGGAGCGGGAGCTCAGGATGAGCAGTTCTTC. Translation: CASSLGAGAQDEQFF.

This chain joins TRBV7-2 and TRBJ2-3; TRBD1 agrees at 9 bases. Germline CDR1 SGHTA, CDR2 FQGNSA. The CDR3 spans 16 residues. V lost 5 bases and J lost 0; bases outside the gene matches: 6. In DNA form, the CDR3 reads TGTGCCAGCAGCGATGGGACAGGGAGTAGCACAGATACGCAGTATTTT. Translation gives CASSDGTGSSTDTQYF.

This clone was found once. This may be a read error, as it is one base from a much larger clone. This CDR3 is also generated by other DNA sequences in the sample. J is TRBJ2-5 and V is TRBV28; 7 bases are shared with TRBD1. CDR1 and CDR2 from the germline V gene are MDHEN and SYDVKM. After removal of 11 bases from V and 5 bases from J, the junction contained 11 bases not matched to a gene. The CDR3 has 13 amino acids. DNA of the CDR3: TGTGCCTACGGTGGGGACAGCCAGGAGACCCAGTACTTC. It encodes CAYGGDSQETQYF. Full variable domain (remainder filled in from reference TRBV28 and TRBJ2-5): DVKVTQSSRYLVKRTGEKVFLECVQDMDHENMFWYRQDPGLGLRLIYFSYDVKMKEKGDIPEGYSVSREKKERFSLILESASTNQTSMYLCAYGGDSQETQYFGPGTRLLVL.

The J gene is TRBJ1-5, the V gene TRBV2; D not certain. This CDR3 is built from 15 residues. Trimming cost V 6 bases and J 3 bases, with 15 bases left between them. Germline loops: CDR1 SNHLY, CDR2 FYNNEI. The CDR3 loop is CASSQDLSPNQPQHF. CDR3 DNA sequence: TGTGCCAGCAGCCAAGACTTGTCTCCCAATCAGCCCCAGCATTTT.

Notes on this clone: The sample holds other DNA sequences that translate to the same CDR3. The chain links TRBV11-2 to TRBJ2-7, with 8 nucleotides matching TRBD2. CDR3 length equals 14 residues. V lost 1 base to trimming and J lost 3 bases; unmatched junction nucleotides: 2. Germline assignment: CDR1 SGHAT and CDR2 FQNNGV. Here the CDR3 DNA reads TGTGCCAGCAGCTTAGGGCGGGGGGACTACGAGCAGTACTTC. Its protein is CASSLGRGDYEQYF.

The sample holds a few counts of this clone. The chain joins TRBV5-6 to TRBJ2-7, with D possibly being TRBD2 (5 bases). The V end lost 4 bases, the J end lost 3 bases, and 20 bases lay between the germline ends. Germline-derived CDR1 and CDR2 are SGHDT and YYEEEE. The CDR3 loop spans 16 amino acids. DNA for the CDR3: TGTGCCAGCAGCCCCCAAGGGAGCGCCCCTCTCTACGAGCAGTACTTC. Translation gives CASSPQGSAPLYEQYF.

This clone was picked up one time. The chain employs TRBV13 and TRBJ2-3; D assignment may be TRBD1 or TRBD2 (6 bases each). The germline CDR1 and CDR2 sequences are PRHDT and FYEKMQ (reference sequence). This CDR3 is 19 amino acids long. The V end lost 4 bases, the J end lost 0 bases, and 23 bases lay between the germline ends. The CDR3 DNA reads TGTGCCAGCAGCTCGGCCTGGGGGGCTTACGACACCAGCACAGATACGCAGTATTTT. Amino acids: CASSSAWGAYDTSTDTQYF.

At least ten counts were recorded for this clone. The chain has TRBV27 and TRBJ1-1; D is ambiguous. This CDR3 has 13 amino acids. Trimming removed 3 bases from V and 1 base from J, with 6 bases in between. Germline-derived CDR1 and CDR2 are MNHEY and SMNVEV (reference sequence). DNA of the CDR3: TGTGCCAGCAGTTTCATACCGAACACTGAAGCTTTCTTT. Translated: CASSFIPNTEAFF.

The chain uses TRBV7-9 and TRBJ2-7, with a tentative D call TRBD2 (6 bases). Germline loops: CDR1 SEHNR, CDR2 FQNEAQ (reference sequence). The germline V and J ends were trimmed by 5 bases and 2 bases, with 22 bases remaining between them. This CDR3 is 17 amino acids long. The CDR3 nucleotides read TGTGCCAGCAGCCCCCCATGGCGGGATGGGCCGACCTACGAGCAGTACTTC. Its translation is CASSPPWRDGPTYEQYF.

With respect to this clone: A much larger clone lies one base from this, so it may be a read error. The chain has TRBV5-5 and TRBJ2-1; 9 bases map to TRBD2. This CDR3 spans 15 amino acids. Germline CDR1 SGHKS, CDR2 YYEKEE (reference sequence). The ends lost 0 bases at V and 4 bases at J; junction bases unmatched: 2. The CDR3 coding sequence is TGTGCCAGCAGCTTGGGGACTAGCGTATACAATGAGCAGTTCTTC. Its protein is CASSLGTSVYNEQFF.

The V call is TRBV28, the J call TRBJ1-2, with D perhaps matching TRBD1 (5 bases). Germline V gives CDR1 MDHEN, CDR2 SYDVKM. V was clipped by 2 bases and J by 2 bases, with 12 bases between them. This CDR3 spans 15 amino acids. The CDR3 nucleotides are TGTGCCAGCAGTTTAGGTGGGGCAGTAAACTATGGCTACACCTTC. Translation: CASSLGGAVNYGYTF.

Note on this clone: A read error is possible here, since a much larger clone lies one base away. The same CDR3 arises from other DNA sequences in this sample as well. V is TRBV7-2 and J is TRBJ2-5; 12 bases agree with TRBD1. Gene TRBJ2-7 matches the end of the DNA better, so the J call may be wrong. Germline V gene lookup returns CDR1 SGHTA and CDR2 FQGNSA. This CDR3 region has 14 residues. The CDR3 loop reads CASSRDRGPYEQYF. The CDR3 region has the DNA TGTGCCAGCAGCCGGGACAGGGGGCCCTACGAGCAGTACTTC.